The 10 T cell receptor beta chains given below trace back to one sample, sequenced in a study of blood T cell repertoires in COVID-19 (dated by TCRdb to the early 2020s). The library was obtained by the immunoSEQ multiplex PCR assay. TCRdb retrieved this table from immuneACCESS and kept in-frame rearrangements only. Not all clones are present; in checked studies, unresolved V genes account for under half, and no reason is known for the remainder. Within this sample are some 240,000 clones, with roughly 85% of them counted one time only. Of the sample, 6.6% falls within the top ten clones. The specimen was PBMCs or T cells enriched from blood (not recorded which). These receptors all come from a woman between 45 and 60 years old who had been exposed to COVID-19.

The DNA of the CDR3 is TGTGCCAGCAGTTACTCGAGACCCACAGATGGCTACACCTTC. Its translation: CASSYSRPTDGYTF. The chain joins TRBV6-2 or TRBV6-3 to TRBJ1-2; D is ambiguous. Germline lookup yields CDR1 MNHEY and CDR2 SVGEGT. Deletions cut 0 bases from V and 6 bases from J, with 11 bases between. The CDR3 length is 14 residues.

The V and J genes are TRBV7-9 and TRBJ2-1; D remains ambiguous. Germline CDR1 reads SEHNR; CDR2 reads FQNEAQ (reference sequence). Trimming cost V 1 base and J 3 bases, with 7 bases left between them. The CDR3 runs 14 residues. The CDR3: CASSLGGLYNEQFF. In DNA form, the CDR3 reads TGTGCCAGCAGCTTAGGCGGTCTCTACAATGAGCAGTTCTTC.

This chain connects TRBV7-9 to TRBJ1-2; D not certain. The ends were cut back, 3 bases at V and 4 bases at J, with 15 bases in the middle. This CDR3 region has 15 residues. Per germline, CDR1 SEHNR and CDR2 FQNEAQ (reference sequence). In DNA form, the CDR3 reads TGTGCCAGCAGCTTTTTCGTGGATTCGGGCTATGGCTACACCTTC. This encodes CASSFFVDSGYGYTF.

The sample holds one count of this clone. The V call is TRBV11-2, the J call TRBJ1-4, with a possible D match to TRBD1 (5 bases). The V gene lost 1 base and the J gene lost 9 bases, with 9 bases spanning the gap. The CDR3 has 13 residues. CDR1 and CDR2 from the germline V gene are SGHAT and FQNNGV. This CDR3 reads CASSLVRVKKLFF. CDR3 DNA sequence: TGTGCCAGCAGCTTAGTCAGGGTGAAAAAACTGTTTTTT.

This clone came up a few times. CDR3 region: CASSVFLGGTEAFF. The CDR3 DNA is TGTGCCAGCAGCGTATTCTTGGGAGGGACTGAAGCTTTCTTT. The V and J genes are TRBV6-5 and TRBJ1-1; the D is unclear. V was shortened by 6 bases and J by 5 bases, with 16 bases between the two germline ends. The CDR3 has 14 amino acids. Germline CDR1 reads MNHEY; CDR2 reads SVGAGI.

The chain combines TRBV7-2 with TRBJ2-7; 10 bases fit TRBD2. J was trimmed by 3 bases and V by 6 bases; bases with no gene match: 11. Germline V gene lookup returns CDR1 SGHTA and CDR2 FQGNSA. This CDR3 comprises 16 residues. CDR3 sequence: CASSSQAASGGYEQYF. CDR3 DNA sequence: TGTGCCAGCAGTTCCCAGGCGGCTAGCGGGGGCTACGAGCAGTACTTC.

V and J are TRBV2 and TRBJ1-2, with TRBD1 identical over 7 bases. The CDR3 totals 13 residues. V lost 8 bases and J lost 1; bases outside the gene matches: 4. Germline V gene data show CDR1 as SNHLY and CDR2 as FYNNEI. CDR3 bases: TGTGCCAGCGGCCGACAGGGTAACTATGGCTACACCTTC. Protein product: CASGRQGNYGYTF.

The rearrangement uses TRBV7-6 and TRBJ1-1; TRBD1 matches 8 bases. Germline values: CDR1 SGHVS, CDR2 FNYEAQ. Unmatched junction bases numbered 0, after V lost 3 bases and J lost 3 bases. CDR3 length equals 13 residues. The CDR3 nucleotides are TGTGCCAGCAGCTTGGACAGGGACACTGAAGCTTTCTTT. Its translation is CASSLDRDTEAFF. Full variable domain (missing parts from reference TRBV7-6 and TRBJ1-1): GAGVSQSPRYKVTKRGQDVALRCDPISGHVSLYWYRQALGQGPEFLTYFNYEAQQDKSGLPNDRFSAERPEGSISTLTIQRTEQRDSAMYRCASSLDRDTEAFFGQGTRLTVV.

The chain recombines TRBV29-1 with TRBJ2-7, with TRBD2 as a possible D gene (6 bases). CDR3 length: 14 amino acids. CDR1 and CDR2 from the germline V gene are SQVTM and ANQGSEA. Trimming pared 3 bases from V and 2 bases from J, leaving 14 bases between. The CDR3 protein is CSVDGGSLTYEQYF. Here the CDR3 DNA reads TGCAGCGTTGATGGAGGGTCCTTGACCTACGAGCAGTACTTC.

The rearrangement joins TRBV5-1 to TRBJ1-1; D unclear. Germline-derived CDR1 and CDR2 are SGHRS and YFSETQ. This CDR3 is built from 15 residues. With 4 bases removed from V and 2 bases from J, the gap between germline ends came to 15 bases. The CDR3 DNA is TGCGCCAGCAGCCTGCTGTCGGGTCTCAACACTGAAGCTTTCTTT. Its translation is CASSLLSGLNTEAFF.